Listed here are 28 T cell receptor beta chains from one sample, sequenced in a study of T cell clonotyping in hematopoietic cell transplantation. Sequencing used immunoSEQ multiplex PCR; TCRdb keeps in-frame clones, though not all of them. The data show 10,000 or so clones, with around 85% seen just once and 30% to 45% held by the top ten. Sequencing was performed on PBMCs, taken 180 days after allogeneic stem cell transplant. All receptors come from a human patient who had an allogeneic stem cell transplant, so the T cells may come from the graft donor. The donor label of this sample is uncertain. Some clones in this sample may be carry-over from other donors' samples.

The chain joins TRBV28 to TRBJ1-1; TRBD1 aligns across 10 bases. After removal of 6 bases from V and 0 bases from J, the junction contained 13 bases not matched to a gene. Per the germline V gene, CDR1 is MDHEN and CDR2 is SYDVKM. The CDR3 contains 18 residues. CDR3 nucleotide sequence: TGTGCCAGCAGCCTACGATTGTGGGACAGGGGCATGAACACTGAAGCTTTCTTT. Residues: CASSLRLWDRGMNTEAFF.

The rearrangement links TRBV28 to TRBJ2-5; 9 nucleotides match TRBD2. The J call is in doubt because the DNA end fits TRBJ2-7 better. Germline V gives CDR1 MDHEN, CDR2 SYDVKM. CDR3 length: 16 residues. CDR3 nucleotides: TGTGCCAGCAGTGGGACCGCTAGCGGGGATTTCTACGAGCAGTACTTC. This gives the protein CASSGTASGDFYEQYF.

V gene TRBV6-5 combines with J gene TRBJ1-5, with TRBD1 matching over 8 bases. CDR3 length: 14 residues. The J segment lost 7 bases and the V segment lost 6 bases, leaving 8 bases of the junction unmatched. Germline V gives CDR1 MNHEY, CDR2 SVGAGI. The CDR3 is CASSRGQGGQPQHF. The CDR3 DNA sequence: TGTGCCAGCAGCCGTGGACAGGGAGGGCAGCCCCAGCATTTT.

As DNA, the CDR3 is TGCGCCAGCAGCCAGTCGAAAGCAACTAATGAAAAACTGTTTTTT. This gives the protein CASSQSKATNEKLFF. This chain uses TRBV4-3 with TRBJ1-4; D gene uncertain. The V gene lost 3 bases and the J gene lost 0 bases, with 8 bases spanning the gap. Germline CDR1 LGHNA, CDR2 YSLEER. The CDR3 contains 15 residues.

This sequence joins TRBV5-6 and TRBJ1-5; D is possibly TRBD1 (6 bases). V lost 3 bases and J 2 bases, leaving 12 bases between the germline ends. Germline V gene lookup returns CDR1 SGHDT and CDR2 YYEEEE. This CDR3 contains 15 residues. CDR3 nucleotide sequence: TGTGCCAGCAGCTCTTCTAGGACAGGCAATCAGCCCCAGCATTTT. Protein sequence: CASSSSRTGNQPQHF. The full variable domain, its missing parts supplied by reference TRBV5-6 and TRBJ1-5, is DAGVTQSPTHLIKTRGQQVTLRCSPKSGHDTVSWYQQALGQGPQFIFQYYEEEERQRGNFPDRFSGHQFPNYSSELNVNALLLGDSALYLCASSSSRTGNQPQHFGDGTRLSIL.

In nucleotides, the CDR3 is TGTGCCAGCAGCTTAGTCTCAGAAAACTATGGCTACACCTTC. It translates to CASSLVSENYGYTF. The V call is TRBV7-2, the J call TRBJ1-2; no clear D. CDR1 is SGHTA and CDR2 is FQGNSA in the germline V gene. This CDR3 has 14 residues. V lost 1 base and J 2 bases, leaving 8 bases between the germline ends.

J is TRBJ2-5 and V is TRBV7-9; possible D gene TRBD2, 7 bases. Germline V lookup: CDR1 SEHNR, CDR2 FQNEAQ (reference sequence). Trimming removed 6 bases from V and 4 bases from J, with 15 bases in between. CDR3 size: 14 residues. The CDR3 region has the DNA TGTGCCAGCAGTTTCCGGGGGGCGAGAGAGACCCAGTACTTC. This encodes CASSFRGARETQYF. Variable domain in full (rest from reference TRBV7-9 and TRBJ2-5): DTGVSQNPRHKITKRGQNVTFRCDPISEHNRLYWYRQTLGQGPEFLTYFQNEAQLEKSRLLSDRFSAERPKGSFSTLEIQRTEQGDSAMYLCASSFRGARETQYFGPGTRLLVL.

This chain links TRBV2 with TRBJ2-7; D is perhaps TRBD1 (6 bases). The CDR3 has 13 amino acids. V lost 6 bases to trimming and J lost 2 bases, with 11 bases between them. Germline CDR1 is SNHLY and CDR2 is FYNNEI. CDR3 bases: TGTGCCAGCAGACTGGACAGAACCTACGAGCAGTACTTC. As protein: CASRLDRTYEQYF.

The chain couples TRBV19 to TRBJ1-4; a weak D match, TRBD1 (5 bases). Germline V gene lookup returns CDR1 LNHDA and CDR2 SQIVND (reference sequence). CDR3 size: 16 residues. V shed 6 bases and J shed 0 bases, with 14 bases lying between them. The CDR3 nucleotides are TGTGCCAGTAGCTTAAGGCAGGGAGCAACTAATGAAAAACTGTTTTTT. Its protein product is CASSLRQGATNEKLFF. The variable domain in full, completed from reference TRBV19 and TRBJ1-4, reads DGGITQSPKYLFRKEGQNVTLSCEQNLNHDAMYWYRQDPGQGLRLIYYSQIVNDFQKGDIAEGYSVSREKKESFPLTVTSAQKNPTAFYLCASSLRQGATNEKLFFGSGTQLSVL.

The chain uses TRBV7-3 and TRBJ2-2; no definite D call. This CDR3 region has 20 residues. Trimming stripped 4 bases from V and 2 bases from J, with 26 bases between. CDR1 is SGHTA, CDR2 FQGTGA, per germline. The CDR3: CASSSLAPVVPPYNTGELFF. The CDR3 DNA reads TGTGCCAGCAGCTCGTTAGCCCCGGTGGTCCCCCCATATAACACCGGGGAGCTGTTTTTT.

The CDR3 is CASSPIQGSSYNQPQHF. The CDR3 DNA reads TGTGCCAGCAGTCCGATCCAGGGGTCTTCCTATAATCAGCCCCAGCATTTT. V and J are TRBV27 and TRBJ1-5, with D possibly matching TRBD1 (6 bases). Trimming pared 5 bases from V and 4 bases from J, leaving 21 bases between. The germline CDR1 and CDR2 sequences are MNHEY and SMNVEV (reference sequence). This CDR3 comprises 17 residues.

The V call is TRBV7-8, the J call TRBJ1-5; D possibly corresponds to TRBD1 (5 bases). This CDR3 contains 12 residues. Trimming took 3 bases from V and 9 from J, leaving 9 bases between them. The germline V gene encodes CDR1 SGHVS and CDR2 FQNEAQ. CDR3 sequence (DNA): TGTGCCAGCAGCTTGGACACCCGGCCCCAGCATTTT. This gives the protein CASSLDTRPQHF. Full variable domain (outside the CDR3, taken from reference TRBV7-8 and TRBJ1-5): GAGVSQSPRYKVAKRGQDVALRCDPISGHVSLFWYQQALGQGPEFLTYFQNEAQLDKSGLPSDRFFAERPEGSVSTLKIQRTQQEDSAVYLCASSLDTRPQHFGDGTRLSIL.

CDR3 coding DNA: TGTGCCAGCAGCTCCCTCCCTGCGAATGAGCAGTTCTTC. Translation gives CASSSLPANEQFF. This rearrangement joins TRBV7-7 to TRBJ2-1, with no clear D. This CDR3 spans 13 amino acids. Deletions cut 4 bases from V and 7 bases from J, with 11 bases between. Germline V lookup: CDR1 SSHAT, CDR2 FNYEAQ (reference sequence).

This clone was seen only once. The chain uses TRBV11-2 and TRBJ2-2, with 11 bases matching TRBD2. Germline CDR1 reads SGHAT; CDR2 reads FQNNGV. With 1 base clipped from V and 0 bases from J, the junction kept 1 base outside the gene matches. This CDR3 comprises 17 residues. CDR3 in DNA: TGTGCCAGCAGCTTAGGACTAGCGGGAACGAACACCGGGGAGCTGTTTTTT. Translating gives CASSLGLAGTNTGELFF.

This sequence joins TRBV29-1 and TRBJ2-3; 9 bases align to TRBD2. This CDR3 region has 14 residues. Losses at the gene ends were 7 bases for V and 0 bases for J; bases not matched to a gene: 5. CDR1 is SQVTM, CDR2 ANQGSEA, per germline. In DNA, the CDR3 is TGCAGCGCCTCACTAGCGGGCAGCACAGATACGCAGTATTTT. Amino acids: CSASLAGSTDTQYF.

Only one count was recorded for this clone. This rearrangement joins TRBV4-2 to TRBJ2-3; maybe TRBD2 (6 bases). CDR3 length: 16 residues. Trimming stripped 4 bases from V and 0 bases from J, with 14 bases between. Germline assignment: CDR1 LGHNA and CDR2 YNFKEQ. CDR3 amino acids: CASSRQGLSSTDTQYF. In nucleotides, the CDR3 is TGTGCCAGCAGCCGGCAGGGACTTTCTAGCACAGATACGCAGTATTTT.

The chain employs TRBV7-2 and TRBJ1-2; D remains ambiguous. CDR3 length equals 14 residues. Germline V gene lookup returns CDR1 SGHTA and CDR2 FQGNSA. Trimming cost V 7 bases and J 4 bases, with 16 bases left between them. CDR3 bases: TGTGCCAGCATCCCTGGAGGACGGACCTATGGCTACACCTTC. The encoded protein is CASIPGGRTYGYTF. Using reference TRBV7-2 and TRBJ1-2 for the parts outside the CDR3, the full variable domain is GAGVSQSPSNKVTEKGKDVELRCDPISGHTALYWYRQSLGQGLEFLIYFQGNSAPDKSGLPSDRFSAERTGGSVSTLTIQRTQQEDSAVYLCASIPGGRTYGYTFGSGTRLTVV.

The V gene is TRBV28, the J gene TRBJ1-3; tentatively, D is TRBD1 (5 bases). The CDR3 covers 14 residues. Per the germline V gene, CDR1 is MDHEN and CDR2 is SYDVKM. The V end was cut by 6 bases, the J end by 4 bases, with 13 bases between. CDR3 nucleotides: TGTGCCAGCAGGTTTCCAGGGTCCGGAAACACCATATATTTT. It encodes CASRFPGSGNTIYF. The whole variable domain, filled in from reference TRBV28 and TRBJ1-3, reads DVKVTQSSRYLVKRTGEKVFLECVQDMDHENMFWYRQDPGLGLRLIYFSYDVKMKEKGDIPEGYSVSREKKERFSLILESASTNQTSMYLCASRFPGSGNTIYFGEGSWLTVV.

The chain joins TRBV7-2 to TRBJ1-3; tentatively, D is TRBD1 (5 bases). Trimming stripped 5 bases from V and 6 bases from J, with 23 bases between. The CDR3 loop spans 17 amino acids. Germline V gene sequence: CDR1 SGHTA, CDR2 FQGNSA. CDR3: CASSDLWNPGLKNTIYF. The CDR3 coding sequence is TGTGCCAGCAGCGATTTATGGAATCCGGGACTCAAAAACACCATATATTTT.

J is TRBJ1-3 and V is TRBV15; 8 bases are a match to TRBD1. V dropped 0 bases and J dropped 0; count of bases not matched to a gene: 13. CDR3 length: 20 amino acids. Germline V CDR1 and CDR2: LNHNV, YYDKDF (reference sequence). The CDR3, as DNA: TGTGCCACCAGCAGAGATAAGGGGACAGGCACACTATCCTCTGGAAACACCATATATTTT. It translates to CATSRDKGTGTLSSGNTIYF. The full variable domain, its missing parts supplied by reference TRBV15 and TRBJ1-3, is DAMVIQNPRYQVTQFGKPVTLSCSQTLNHNVMYWYQQKSSQAPKLLFHYYDKDFNNEADTPDNFQSRRPNTSFCFLDIRSPGLGDTAMYLCATSRDKGTGTLSSGNTIYFGEGSWLTVV.

The chain is built from TRBV5-1 and TRBJ2-1; D unresolved. The V gene's germline CDR1 is SGHRS and CDR2 YFSETQ. This CDR3 is built from 15 residues. V was trimmed by 4 bases and J by 6 bases, leaving 17 bases between them. In DNA, the CDR3 is TGCGCCAGCAGCCCTCGAAGCCCCGGGTCCAATGAGCAGTTCTTC. Protein: CASSPRSPGSNEQFF.

The chain carries TRBV29-1 and TRBJ1-1; TRBD1 is a possible D gene (6 bases). The CDR3 loop spans 12 amino acids. Per the germline V gene, CDR1 is SQVTM and CDR2 is ANQGSEA. The V gene lost 7 bases and the J gene lost 1 base, with 10 bases spanning the gap. This chain's CDR3 is CSAKTGNTEAFF. DNA for the CDR3: TGCAGCGCCAAGACAGGGAACACTGAAGCTTTCTTT.

The V call is TRBV28, the J call TRBJ1-5; perhaps TRBD1 as D (6 bases). This CDR3 has 13 amino acids. The V end was cut by 5 bases, the J end by 8 bases, with 13 bases between. Germline CDR1 MDHEN, CDR2 SYDVKM. CDR3 amino acids: CASSGWEGEPQHF. The CDR3 DNA reads TGTGCCAGCAGTGGTTGGGAGGGGGAGCCCCAGCATTTT. The full variable domain, completed using reference TRBV28 and TRBJ1-5, is DVKVTQSSRYLVKRTGEKVFLECVQDMDHENMFWYRQDPGLGLRLIYFSYDVKMKEKGDIPEGYSVSREKKERFSLILESASTNQTSMYLCASSGWEGEPQHFGDGTRLSIL.

V is TRBV27 and J is TRBJ2-2; 7 positions agree with TRBD2. The CDR3 has 16 amino acids. V shed 5 bases and J 0 bases; nucleotides not matched to a gene: 6. Per the germline V gene, CDR1 is MNHEY and CDR2 is SMNVEV (reference sequence). The CDR3: CASSPERGPNTGELFF. The CDR3 DNA reads as TGTGCCAGCAGTCCGGAGCGGGGCCCGAACACCGGGGAGCTGTTTTTT.

By sample share, this clone is large. This chain joins TRBV15 and TRBJ2-7; D gene unclear. The CDR3 spans 15 residues. The V gene's germline CDR1 is LNHNV and CDR2 YYDKDF (reference sequence). The germline V and J ends were trimmed by 5 bases and 0 bases, with 14 bases remaining between them. The CDR3: CATSAYDRSSYEQYF. As DNA, the CDR3 is TGTGCCACCAGCGCATATGACCGGTCCTCCTACGAGCAGTACTTC.

The rearrangement links TRBV9 to TRBJ2-1; D may match TRBD1 or TRBD2 (5 bases each). The CDR3 loop spans 16 amino acids. V lost 4 bases and J lost 0, with 14 bases in between. Germline-derived CDR1 and CDR2 are SGDLS and YYNGEE. The CDR3 DNA sequence: TGTGCCAGCAGCTTTATCCGGGACCCCTCCTACAATGAGCAGTTCTTC. It encodes CASSFIRDPSYNEQFF.

V usage is TRBV7-9 and J usage is TRBJ2-1, with TRBD1 matching 10 bases. This CDR3 has 17 residues. The ends lost 5 bases at V and 7 bases at J; junction bases unmatched: 14. The germline gives CDR1 SEHNR, CDR2 FQNEAQ (reference sequence). DNA of the CDR3: TGTGCCAGCAGCCCCCCTCCCGACAGGGGGCTACGGAATGAGCAGTTCTTC. Translated, it gives CASSPPPDRGLRNEQFF.

This chain uses TRBV7-9 with TRBJ2-3; D ambiguous. The length of the CDR3 is 12 residues. V shed 5 bases and J shed 6 bases, with 9 bases lying between them. In germline, CDR1 is SEHNR, CDR2 FQNEAQ (reference sequence). The CDR3 DNA is TGTGCCAGCAGCGTAAATTTGGATACGCAGTATTTT. Its translation is CASSVNLDTQYF.